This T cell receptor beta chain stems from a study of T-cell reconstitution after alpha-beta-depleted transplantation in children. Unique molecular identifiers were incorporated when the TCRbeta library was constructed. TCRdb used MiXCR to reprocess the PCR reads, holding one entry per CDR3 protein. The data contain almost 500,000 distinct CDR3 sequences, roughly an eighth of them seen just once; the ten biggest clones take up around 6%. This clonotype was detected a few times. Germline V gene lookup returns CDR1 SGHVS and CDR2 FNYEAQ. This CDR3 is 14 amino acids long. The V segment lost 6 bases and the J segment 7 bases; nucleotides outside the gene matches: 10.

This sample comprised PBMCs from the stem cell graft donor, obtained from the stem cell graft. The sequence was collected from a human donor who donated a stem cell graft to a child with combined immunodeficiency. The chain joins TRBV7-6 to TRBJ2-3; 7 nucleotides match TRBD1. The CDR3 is CASSPRTGPYTQYF. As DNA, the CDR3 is TGTGCCAGCAGTCCGCGGACAGGCCCTTATACGCAGTATTTT. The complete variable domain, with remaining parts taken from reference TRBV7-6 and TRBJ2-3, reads GAGVSQSPRYKVTKRGQDVALRCDPISGHVSLYWYRQALGQGPEFLTYFNYEAQQDKSGLPNDRFSAERPEGSISTLTIQRTEQRDSAMYRCASSPRTGPYTQYFGPGTRLTVL.